This is a list of T cell receptor beta chains from one sample in a study of regulatory T cells in long-lasting Graves disease. TCRdb re-derived calls from the multiplex PCR reads in MiXCR, one entry per CDR3 protein. The sample consists of approximately 470,000 distinct CDR3 sequences, less than 25% of them appearing once. The material was peripheral blood mononuclear cells (PBMCs), obtained when the disease was refractory, from a patient treated with antithyroid drugs. Every receptor here comes from a female donor with Graves disease. CDR3s include the opening cysteine and the closing phenylalanine or tryptophan. The order of the fields is D gene, clone size, J gene, CDR3 length, V gene, CDR3 DNA, CDR3 protein. A D gene is named only where the DNA matches it firmly. The size of a clone is reported for some rows only, either as once, few or many, or as a class for expanded clones.

D: NA; size: NA; J: TRBJ1-1; length: 12; V: TRBV27; DNA: TGTGCCAGCGGAGACCCGGACACTGAAGCTTTCTTT; CDR3: CASGDPDTEAFF
D: TRBD1; size: many; J: TRBJ2-7; length: 14; V: TRBV10-3; DNA: TGTGCCATCAGTGATTTTCCAGGGGGCCACGAGCAGTACTTC; CDR3: CAISDFPGGHEQYF
D: TRBD2; size: NA; J: TRBJ2-5; length: 18; V: TRBV5-1; DNA: TGCGCCAGCAGCTTGACTAGCGGGAGAGGCTTGGGCCAAGAGACCCAGTACTTC; CDR3: CASSLTSGRGLGQETQYF
D: NA; size: many; J: TRBJ2-5; length: 13; V: TRBV28; DNA: TGTGCCAGCGGACTAGGACAGGGCGAGACCCAGTACTTC; CDR3: CASGLGQGETQYF
D: TRBD1; size: many; J: TRBJ1-1; length: 14; V: TRBV28; DNA: TGTGCCAGCAGCTATACAGGGGGTTTGACTGAAGCTTTCTTT; CDR3: CASSYTGGLTEAFF
D: TRBD2; size: few; J: TRBJ2-1; length: 14; V: TRBV5-6; DNA: TGTGCCAGCAGCCGACTAGCGTTCTACAATGAGCAGTTCTTC; CDR3: CASSRLAFYNEQFF
D: NA; size: NA; J: TRBJ2-1; length: 16; V: TRBV4-1; DNA: TGCGCCAGCAGCCAGACTTCTCGGGGGAGGTACAATGAGCAGTTCTTC; CDR3: CASSQTSRGRYNEQFF
D: NA; size: few; J: TRBJ2-1; length: 15; V: TRBV9; DNA: TGTGCCAGCAGCGTAGGCGGGGCGGTGGGGGATGAGCAGTTCTTC; CDR3: CASSVGGAVGDEQFF
D: NA; size: NA; J: TRBJ1-5; length: 16; V: TRBV6-2/TRBV6-3; DNA: TGTGCCAGCAGTGAGTGGACAGCTTATAGCAATCAGCCCCAGCATTTT; CDR3: CASSEWTAYSNQPQHF
D: NA; size: NA; J: TRBJ1-1; length: 13; V: TRBV29-1; DNA: TGCAGCGTGATCAGGGGTGGGGACACTGAAGCTTTCTTT; CDR3: CSVIRGGDTEAFF
D: NA; size: many; J: TRBJ2-5; length: 14; V: TRBV2; DNA: TGTGCCAGCAGTGAGTTGATAATCCAAGAGACCCAGTACTTC; CDR3: CASSELIIQETQYF
D: NA; size: NA; J: TRBJ2-3; length: 12; V: TRBV30; DNA: TGTGCCTGGAGTTTGGGGTGGGATACGCAGTATTTT; CDR3: CAWSLGWDTQYF
D: TRBD1; size: many; J: TRBJ1-5; length: 14; V: TRBV28; DNA: TGTGCCAGTGTTACAGGGGGAAGCAATCAGCCCCAGCATTTT; CDR3: CASVTGGSNQPQHF
D: TRBD2; size: NA; J: TRBJ2-1; length: 16; V: TRBV18; DNA: TGTGCCAGCTCCCTTGGGAGAGTAGCGGGGGCCACAGAGCAGTTCTTC; CDR3: CASSLGRVAGATEQFF
D: NA; size: NA; J: TRBJ1-5; length: 15; V: TRBV12-3/TRBV12-4; DNA: TGTGCCAGCAGTTTAGGGGGTATCGGCAATCAGCCCCAGCATTTT; CDR3: CASSLGGIGNQPQHF
D: TRBD2; size: NA; J: TRBJ2-2; length: 16; V: TRBV4-3; DNA: TGCGCCAGCAGCCTGGGAGTAGCGGGAGACGGCGGGGAGCTGTTTTTT; CDR3: CASSLGVAGDGGELFF
D: NA; size: many; J: TRBJ2-7; length: 17; V: TRBV6-1; DNA: TGTGCCAGCAGTGAATTACGCTTCGGAGCAGCGGGCTACGAGCAGTACTTC; CDR3: CASSELRFGAAGYEQYF
D: NA; size: many; J: TRBJ1-2; length: 11; V: TRBV6-1; DNA: TGTGCCAGCAGTGCCGGGAGTGGCTACACCTTC; CDR3: CASSAGSGYTF
D: NA; size: many; J: TRBJ2-5; length: 12; V: TRBV2; DNA: TGTGCCAGCAGTGAAGCAAGGGAGACCCAGTACTTC; CDR3: CASSEARETQYF
D: NA; size: many; J: TRBJ2-2; length: 13; V: TRBV27; DNA: TGTGCCAGCAGTCGCACCGTTAGAGGGGAGCTGTTTTTT; CDR3: CASSRTVRGELFF
D: TRBD1; size: NA; J: TRBJ1-2; length: 16; V: TRBV2; DNA: TGTGCCAGCAGTCCCCGGGACAGCTCGTTTTCGGATGGCTACACCTTC; CDR3: CASSPRDSSFSDGYTF
D: TRBD2; size: NA; J: TRBJ2-2; length: 14; V: TRBV7-2; DNA: TGTGCCAGCAGCTTACGGGCGGGGGATGGGGAGCTGTTTTTT; CDR3: CASSLRAGDGELFF
D: NA; size: NA; J: TRBJ1-5; length: 14; V: TRBV12-3/TRBV12-4; DNA: TGTGCCAGCAGTTCCCAGGGACGACGACAGCCCCAGCATTTT; CDR3: CASSSQGRRQPQHF
D: NA; size: many; J: TRBJ2-7; length: 15; V: TRBV28; DNA: TGTGCCAGCAATTCTGAAGAGAGTGGGGTCTACGAGCAGTACTTC; CDR3: CASNSEESGVYEQYF
D: NA; size: many; J: TRBJ1-1; length: 15; V: TRBV7-2; DNA: TGTGCCAGCAGCTTAGTTAGCTTCGGGGGGGGTGAAGCTTTCTTT; CDR3: CASSLVSFGGGEAFF
D: NA; size: many; J: TRBJ1-1; length: 13; V: TRBV7-9; DNA: TGTGCCAGCAGCTTAGTGTCCAGGGATCCAGCTTTCTTT; CDR3: CASSLVSRDPAFF
D: TRBD1; size: few; J: TRBJ1-1; length: 15; V: TRBV10-3; DNA: TGTGCCACCCACCGGGACAGGGGATTGACCACTGAAGCTTTCTTT; CDR3: CATHRDRGLTTEAFF
D: NA; size: NA; J: TRBJ2-2; length: 17; V: TRBV7-3; DNA: TGTGCCAGCAGCTTAGGTCGGGGAGAGATTAACACCGGGGAGCTGTTTTTT; CDR3: CASSLGRGEINTGELFF
D: TRBD1; size: few; J: TRBJ2-1; length: 17; V: TRBV2; DNA: TGTGCCAGCAGCCCCGGGGACAGGGGTCTCAACTACAATGAGCAGTTCTTC; CDR3: CASSPGDRGLNYNEQFF
D: NA; size: NA; J: TRBJ2-6; length: 15; V: TRBV30; DNA: TGTGCCTGGATCCCCCCATCCTCTGGGGCCAACGTCCTGACTTTC; CDR3: CAWIPPSSGANVLTF
D: NA; size: NA; J: TRBJ1-5; length: 11; V: TRBV20-1; DNA: TGCAGTGCTAGGGGGGGGGGGGACCAGCATTTT; CDR3: CSARGGGDQHF
D: NA; size: few; J: TRBJ1-4; length: 17; V: TRBV5-1; DNA: TGCGCCAGCAGCTTTTCAGGGGTTCGAACTACTAATGAAAAACTGTTTTTT; CDR3: CASSFSGVRTTNEKLFF
D: NA; size: many; J: TRBJ1-5; length: 14; V: TRBV12-3/TRBV12-4; DNA: TGTGCCAGCAGCTACGACGGACGAAATCAGCCCCAGCATTTT; CDR3: CASSYDGRNQPQHF
D: NA; size: few; J: TRBJ2-7; length: 13; V: TRBV7-9; DNA: TGTGCCACCGTCTTGGGCGGGAACTACGAGCAGTACTTC; CDR3: CATVLGGNYEQYF
D: NA; size: NA; J: TRBJ1-1; length: 14; V: TRBV3-1; DNA: TGTGCCAGCAGCCACCGGACTGCCGGGACTGAAGCTTTCTTT; CDR3: CASSHRTAGTEAFF
D: TRBD2; size: NA; J: TRBJ2-7; length: 16; V: TRBV20-1; DNA: TGCAGTGCCAAAGGGACTAGCGGGAGGAGCTCCTACGAGCAGTACTTC; CDR3: CSAKGTSGRSSYEQYF
D: TRBD2; size: NA; J: TRBJ2-1; length: 16; V: TRBV15; DNA: TGTGCCACCAGCCGTCAACTTAGCGGGGGGGATAATGAGCAGTTCTTC; CDR3: CATSRQLSGGDNEQFF
D: NA; size: many; J: TRBJ2-5; length: 14; V: TRBV11-2; DNA: TGTGCCAGCAGCCGGATGATATACCAAGAGACCCAGTACTTC; CDR3: CASSRMIYQETQYF
D: NA; size: many; J: TRBJ1-1; length: 14; V: TRBV28; DNA: TGTGCCAGCAGTCCATTATCAATGAACACTGAAGCTTTCTTT; CDR3: CASSPLSMNTEAFF
D: NA; size: few; J: TRBJ1-4; length: 15; V: TRBV7-3; DNA: TGTGCCAGCAGTCTCGATCAGGCAGGGGCTGAAAAACTGTTTTTT; CDR3: CASSLDQAGAEKLFF